What follows describes a single TCR beta chain. Its target antigen remains unknown. Base-call qualities are not available, and no considerably larger clone is one nucleotide away. This sample is part of a study of OX40 agonist ivuxolimab in advanced cancers. With respect to the entire study: Ivuxolimab was an agonistic, fully human IgG2 monoclonal antibody directed against OX40 (CD134), a costimulatory receptor. Of the roughly 50 dose-escalation patients, hepatocellular carcinoma was present in 19, melanoma in some 15, renal cell carcinoma in 9 and head and neck cancer in 9. The paper reports the monotherapy dose-escalation portion (N = 52 patients) of the phase I ivuxolimab trial. A male proportion of roughly 80% and a mean age of approximately 60 years, ranging from 23 to 79, were recorded for the dose-escalation cohort. The point of sequencing TCRbeta in the periphery was to test whether ivuxolimab changed TCR sequence diversity and drove clonal T-cell expansion. Intravenous ivuxolimab was administered to patients every 2 weeks at six dose levels: 0.01, 0.1, 0.3, 1.5, 3 and 10 mg/kg. Partial responses were achieved by three dose-escalation patients, of whom one had hepatocellular carcinoma and two had cutaneous melanoma. Prior anti-PD-1, anti-PD-L1 or anti-CTLA-4 therapy was permitted, and 35% to 40% of dose-escalation patients had received checkpoint inhibitors. Broad study findings and their caveats: Antigen specificity was not determined for the clonally expanded peripheral T cells. At doses from 0.1 to 3.0 mg/kg, clonal expansion was seen in both CD4+ and CD8+ blood T cells between baseline and week 6. In the 0.1-3.0 mg/kg groups, partial responders had among the lowest normalized peripheral clonal expansion, particularly in CD8+ T cells. Low levels of normalized T-cell clonal expansion were also seen in some patients who did not respond. After ivuxolimab, CD8+ T cells had more expanded clones than CD4+ T cells on average.

Patients with autoimmune disease history or receiving systemic immunosuppression were excluded from the trial. Peripheral blood for TCR sequencing was drawn from every dose cohort at baseline, at cycle 4 day 1 and at cycle 7 day 1. Samples were obtained from an open-label, multicenter, first-in-human phase I dose-escalation trial of ivuxolimab. The trial enrolled adults with locally advanced or metastatic head and neck squamous cell, hepatocellular, melanoma or renal cell carcinoma. Before TCR sequencing, CD4+ and CD8+ T cells were separately sorted from peripheral blood. Genomic DNA was isolated from the sorted cells so that the TCRbeta CDR3 region could be sequenced. TCRbeta CDR3 regions were sequenced using the immunoSEQ Assay. TCRdb took this table from immuneACCESS and kept in-frame rearrangements with V and J called. Such tables lack part of the clones; where checked against another copy, unresolved V genes explain under half of the gap, and the rest is unexplained. This sample has approximately 77,000 clones in its table, and around 92% of those were observed once. The top ten hold about 10% of the sample.

The source of this sequence is an adult with an advanced solid tumor such as melanoma, head and neck, liver or kidney cancer. The source material was CD4+ or CD8+ T cells sorted from blood, sampled in a trial of the OX40 agonist ivuxolimab.

The CDR3 region: CASGLSGLSLGEQYF. DNA sequence: TGTGCCAGCGGATTATCGGGACTCTCTTTGGGGGAGCAGTACTTC. This chain is built from TRBV27 and TRBJ2-7, with TRBD2 tentatively as D gene (6 bases match). The CDR3 contains 15 residues, cysteine and phenylalanine counted. The entry retains the CDR3 DNA only, 45 bases that are in frame from base 1. V is reduced by 8 bases and J by 7 bases, leaving a spacing of 24 bases between them. The germline V gene encodes CDR1 MNHEY and CDR2 SMNVEV (reference sequence).